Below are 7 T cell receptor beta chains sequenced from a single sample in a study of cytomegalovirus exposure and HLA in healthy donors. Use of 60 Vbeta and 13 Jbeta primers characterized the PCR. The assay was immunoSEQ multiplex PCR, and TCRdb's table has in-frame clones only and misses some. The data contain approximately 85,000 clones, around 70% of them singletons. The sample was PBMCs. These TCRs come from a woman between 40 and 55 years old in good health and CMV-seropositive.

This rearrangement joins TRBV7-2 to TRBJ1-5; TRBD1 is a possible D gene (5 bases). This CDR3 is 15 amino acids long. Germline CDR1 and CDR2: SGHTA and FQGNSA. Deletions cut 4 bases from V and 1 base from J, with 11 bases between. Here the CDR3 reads CASSSDILSNQPQHF. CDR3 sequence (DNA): TGTGCCAGCAGCTCGGACATCCTAAGCAATCAGCCCCAGCATTTT. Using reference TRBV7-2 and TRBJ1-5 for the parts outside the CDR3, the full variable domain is GAGVSQSPSNKVTEKGKDVELRCDPISGHTALYWYRQSLGQGLEFLIYFQGNSAPDKSGLPSDRFSAERTGGSVSTLTIQRTQQEDSAVYLCASSSDILSNQPQHFGDGTRLSIL.

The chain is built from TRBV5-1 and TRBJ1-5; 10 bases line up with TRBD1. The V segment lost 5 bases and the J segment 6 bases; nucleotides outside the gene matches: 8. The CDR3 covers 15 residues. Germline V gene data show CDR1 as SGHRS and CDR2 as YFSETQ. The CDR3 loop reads CASRPGTGESQPQHF. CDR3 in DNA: TGCGCCAGCAGGCCCGGGACAGGGGAAAGTCAGCCCCAGCATTTT.

The CDR3 DNA follows: TGTGCCAGCACCAGACAGGGTACGGACACTGAAGCTTTCTTT. Translating gives CASTRQGTDTEAFF. The J gene is TRBJ1-1, the V gene TRBV5-4, with TRBD1 matching 7 bases. Looked up from germline, CDR1 is SGHNT and CDR2 is YYREEE (reference sequence). The CDR3 is 14 residues long. V was clipped by 6 bases and J by 3 bases; unmatched bases: 8. The whole variable domain, remainder taken from reference TRBV5-4 and TRBJ1-1, is ETGVTQSPTHLIKTRGQQVTLRCSSQSGHNTVSWYQQALGQGPQFIFQYYREEENGRGNFPPRFSGLQFPNYSSELNVNALELDDSALYLCASTRQGTDTEAFFGQGTRLTVV.

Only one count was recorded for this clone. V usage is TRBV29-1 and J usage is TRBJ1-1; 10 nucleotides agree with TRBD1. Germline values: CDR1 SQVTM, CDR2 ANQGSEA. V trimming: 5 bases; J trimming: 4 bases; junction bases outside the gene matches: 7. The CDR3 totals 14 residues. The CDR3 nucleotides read TGCAGCGTTTCTCCGGGACAGGGGTCCACTGAAGCTTTCTTT. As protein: CSVSPGQGSTEAFF. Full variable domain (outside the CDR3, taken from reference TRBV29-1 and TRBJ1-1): SAVISQKPSRDICQRGTSLTIQCQVDSQVTMMFWYRQQPGQSLTLIATANQGSEATYESGFVIDKFPISRPNLTFSTLTVSNMSPEDSSIYLCSVSPGQGSTEAFFGQGTRLTVV.

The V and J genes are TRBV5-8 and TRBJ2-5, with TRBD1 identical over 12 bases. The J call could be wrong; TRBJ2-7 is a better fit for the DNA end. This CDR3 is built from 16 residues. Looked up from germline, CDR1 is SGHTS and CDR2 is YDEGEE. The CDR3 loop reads CASSLDRDRGQYEQYF. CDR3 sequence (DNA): TGTGCCAGCAGCTTAGACCGGGACAGGGGGCAGTACGAGCAGTACTTC.

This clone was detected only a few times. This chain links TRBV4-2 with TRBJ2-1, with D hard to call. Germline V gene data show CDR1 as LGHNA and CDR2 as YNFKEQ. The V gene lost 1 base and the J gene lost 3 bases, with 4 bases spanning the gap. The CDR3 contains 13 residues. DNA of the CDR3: TGTGCCAGCAGCCAAGGAGACTACAATGAGCAGTTCTTC. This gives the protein CASSQGDYNEQFF.

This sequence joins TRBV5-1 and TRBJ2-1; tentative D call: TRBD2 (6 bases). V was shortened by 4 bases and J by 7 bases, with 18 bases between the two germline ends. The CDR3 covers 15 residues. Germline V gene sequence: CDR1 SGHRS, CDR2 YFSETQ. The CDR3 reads CASSLSTGEGNEQFF. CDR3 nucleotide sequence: TGCGCCAGCAGCCTCTCAACGGGAGAAGGAAATGAGCAGTTCTTC. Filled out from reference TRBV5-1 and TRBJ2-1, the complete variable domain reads KAGVTQTPRYLIKTRGQQVTLSCSPISGHRSVSWYQQTPGQGLQFLFEYFSETQRNKGNFPGRFSGRQFSNSRSEMNVSTLELGDSALYLCASSLSTGEGNEQFFGPGTRLTVL.